This T cell receptor (beta chain) was sequenced during a study of CD8+ T cells in alopecia areata. This clone was counted only a few times. Its antigen is currently unknown. General study findings and limits: Clonality was higher in lesional than normal scalp, especially in alopecia totalis/universalis.

Treatment reported: oral pan-JAK inhibitor, 5-10 mg twice daily. The authors extracted RNA and reverse transcribed it into cDNA as the sequencing template. Method: immunoSEQ multiplex PCR; TCRdb's copy keeps in-frame clones and lacks some. The sample includes about 270,000 clones, 45% to 70% of them seen just once. This clonotype originated in a human donor with alopecia areata. The sample in question was CD4+ T cells sorted from blood, obtained at roughly week 53, from a patient treated with tofacitinib.

This CDR3 reads CSVEVAGGGEIRNEQFF. CDR3 bases: TGCAGCGTTGAAGTGGCTGGCGGGGGGGAAATTCGTAATGAGCAGTTCTTC. This chain joins TRBV29-1 and TRBJ2-1; 9 bases are shared with TRBD2. The CDR3 has 17 amino acids. The J segment lost 7 bases and the V segment lost 1 base, leaving 14 bases of the junction unmatched. Germline-derived CDR1 and CDR2 are SQVTM and ANQGSEA.